Listed below are T cell receptor beta chains from one sample, sequenced in a study of cytomegalovirus exposure and HLA in healthy donors. The table came from immunoSEQ multiplex PCR; TCRdb's copy has only in-frame clones and leaves some out. This repertoire shows some 250,000 clones, about 90% found once; its top ten account for 2.5% to 3.5%. The specimen was PBMCs. The receptors stem from a woman aged 25 to 45 in good health and CMV-seronegative. Both conserved end residues are part of each CDR3. Fields, in order: D gene, V gene, J gene, clone size, CDR3 protein, CDR3 DNA. A D gene is named only where the DNA matches it firmly. The listing skips clone size in some rows; elsewhere it reads once, few, many or a size class.

TRBD2	TRBV4-3	TRBJ2-1	-	CASSQLAGEQFF	TGCGCCAGCAGCCAATTAGCGGGAGAGCAGTTCTTC
TRBD1	TRBV6-6	TRBJ2-2	-	CASSYGQGVGELFF	TGTGCCAGCAGTTACGGACAGGGGGTCGGGGAGCTGTTTTTT
TRBD1	TRBV5-6	TRBJ2-5	-	CASSYTGGWQETQYF	TGTGCCAGCAGCTATACAGGGGGCTGGCAAGAGACCCAGTACTTC
-	TRBV5-4	TRBJ2-7	-	CASSFSDSYEQYF	TGTGCCAGCAGCTTTTCAGACTCCTACGAGCAGTACTTC
-	TRBV5-1	TRBJ2-7	-	CASSLNRGYEQYF	TGCGCCAGCAGCTTGAATCGGGGCTACGAGCAGTACTTC
-	TRBV7-7	TRBJ2-2	-	CASSLRGNTGELFF	TGTGCCAGCAGCTTACGGGGCAACACCGGGGAGCTGTTTTTT
TRBD2	TRBV6-5	TRBJ2-7	once	CASSSPGRAIYEQYF	TGTGCCAGCAGTTCCCCCGGGAGGGCCATTTACGAGCAGTACTTC
-	TRBV14	TRBJ2-5	-	CASSQDWPAQETQYF	TGTGCCAGCAGCCAAGATTGGCCAGCTCAAGAGACCCAGTACTTC
TRBD2	TRBV10-2	TRBJ2-3	-	CASLAGRSTDTQYF	TGCGCCAGCCTAGCGGGCCGCAGCACAGATACGCAGTATTTT
-	TRBV10-3	TRBJ2-7	-	CASVGAYSYEQYF	TGTGCCTCCGTGGGGGCCTACTCCTACGAGCAGTACTTC
TRBD1	TRBV30	TRBJ2-2	-	CAWRHAGTVLGELFF	TGTGCCTGGAGACACGCCGGGACAGTTCTCGGGGAGCTGTTTTTT
TRBD2	TRBV2	TRBJ2-2	-	CASMPGLAGYTGELFF	TGTGCCAGCATGCCGGGACTAGCGGGATACACCGGGGAGCTGTTTTTT
-	TRBV27	TRBJ2-3	-	CASSLSGVSQSKYF	TGTGCCAGCAGTTTATCGGGTGTCAGCCAGTCAAAGTATTTT
-	TRBV28	TRBJ1-2	-	CASHTLGRNSNYGYTF	TGTGCCAGCCATACCCTTGGACGGAATTCTAACTATGGCTACACCTTC
TRBD2	TRBV5-4	TRBJ2-3	-	CASSGLTSGSSTDTQYF	TGTGCCAGCAGCGGCCTGACTAGCGGCTCTAGCACAGATACGCAGTATTTT
-	TRBV4-3	TRBJ1-5	-	CASSQDRDPNQPQHF	TGCGCCAGCAGCCAAGACAGGGACCCCAATCAGCCCCAGCATTTT
TRBD1	TRBV28	TRBJ1-2	-	CASSLQPGTGGVGGYTF	TGTGCCAGCAGTTTACAACCCGGGACAGGGGGCGTAGGTGGCTACACCTTC
-	TRBV9	TRBJ1-1	-	CASSASGTSGTEAFF	TGTGCCAGCAGCGCCTCCGGGACCTCAGGCACTGAAGCTTTCTTT
TRBD1	TRBV7-9	TRBJ1-2	-	CASSQGQGIYGYTF	TGTGCCAGCAGCCAGGGACAGGGGATCTATGGCTACACCTTC
-	TRBV5-1	TRBJ2-3	-	CASSPGGGPYTDTQYF	TGCGCCAGCAGCCCTGGCGGAGGGCCTTACACAGATACGCAGTATTTT
-	TRBV6-1	TRBJ1-5	-	CASSGGQPGNQPQHF	TGTGCCAGCAGTGGAGGACAGCCCGGCAATCAGCCCCAGCATTTT
TRBD1	TRBV25-1	TRBJ2-5	-	CASSEYRGPGETQYF	TGTGCCAGCAGTGAGTACAGGGGGCCGGGAGAGACCCAGTACTTC
-	TRBV29-1	TRBJ1-2	-	CSVVNAGWIGNYGYTF	TGCAGCGTTGTGAATGCAGGCTGGATCGGGAACTATGGCTACACCTTC
TRBD2	TRBV19	TRBJ2-7	-	CASTPRSGGTYEQYF	TGTGCCAGTACCCCCCGTTCGGGAGGTACCTACGAGCAGTACTTC
TRBD2	TRBV18	TRBJ2-3	-	CASSSAGLTDTQYF	TGTGCCAGCTCATCAGCGGGGCTCACAGATACGCAGTATTTT
-	TRBV2	TRBJ2-7	-	CASTSRPTTYEQYF	TGTGCCAGCACCTCCCGTCCAACTACCTACGAGCAGTACTTC
TRBD1	TRBV9	TRBJ2-7	-	CASSLDRGGGEQYF	TGTGCCAGCAGCCTGGACAGGGGAGGGGGTGAGCAGTACTTC
TRBD1	TRBV7-6	TRBJ1-4	-	CASRGQGILFF	TGTGCCAGCAGAGGACAGGGGATACTGTTTTTT
-	TRBV29-1	TRBJ2-7	once	CSVEKANEQYF	TGCAGCGTTGAAAAGGCGAACGAGCAGTACTTC
TRBD2	TRBV29-1	TRBJ2-3	-	CSVGGLAGVPRTDTQYF	TGCAGCGTGGGGGGACTAGCGGGAGTGCCCCGCACAGATACGCAGTATTTT
-	TRBV27	TRBJ2-7	-	CASTLHPSSPTLYYEQYF	TGTGCCAGCACCTTACACCCGTCTAGTCCCACCCTCTACTACGAGCAGTACTTC
-	TRBV6-5	TRBJ2-1	-	CASSRGNEQFF	TGTGCCAGCAGTCGGGGCAATGAGCAGTTCTTC
TRBD2	TRBV7-9	TRBJ2-7	-	CASSLFTSGSYEQYF	TGTGCCAGCAGCTTATTCACTAGCGGCTCCTACGAGCAGTACTTC
TRBD1	TRBV11-2	TRBJ2-7	-	CASSLLLGQGAYEQYF	TGTGCCAGCAGCTTATTGTTAGGACAGGGGGCCTACGAGCAGTACTTC
TRBD2	TRBV7-6	TRBJ2-3	-	CASSSRTSGTSTDTQYF	TGTGCCAGCAGCTCTCGGACTAGCGGGACTAGCACAGATACGCAGTATTTT
TRBD1	TRBV4-3	TRBJ1-4	-	CASSQGQGYNEKLFF	TGCGCCAGCAGCCAAGGACAGGGGTATAATGAAAAACTGTTTTTT
TRBD2	TRBV25-1	TRBJ2-1	once	CASSEPGLVYNEQFF	TGTGCCAGCAGTGAGCCGGGACTAGTCTACAATGAGCAGTTCTTC
-	TRBV28	TRBJ1-5	-	CASRGGGSNQPQHF	TGTGCCAGCAGAGGGGGTGGTAGCAATCAGCCCCAGCATTTT
-	TRBV2	TRBJ1-2	-	CASRVTQGSYGYTF	TGTGCCAGCAGGGTCACCCAGGGTTCCTATGGCTACACCTTC
-	TRBV6-5	TRBJ2-7	-	CASSYRDGAYEQYF	TGTGCCAGCAGTTATCGGGACGGTGCCTACGAGCAGTACTTC
-	TRBV19	TRBJ2-7	-	CASSELVSSYEQYF	TGTGCCAGTAGTGAGTTGGTCAGCTCCTACGAGCAGTACTTC
-	TRBV4-3	TRBJ1-4	-	CASSQVFSSANEKLFF	TGCGCCAGCAGCCAAGTTTTCTCCTCGGCTAATGAAAAACTGTTTTTT
-	TRBV5-1	TRBJ2-5	once	CASSLSAVGSQETQYF	TGCGCCAGCAGCTTATCAGCCGTGGGCAGCCAAGAGACCCAGTACTTC
-	TRBV27	TRBJ2-5	-	CASSYGLGETQYF	TGTGCCAGCAGTTACGGATTGGGAGAGACCCAGTACTTC
TRBD1	TRBV11-2	TRBJ1-2	-	CASSGRDSGYGYTF	TGTGCCAGCAGCGGGCGGGACAGTGGCTATGGCTACACCTTC
TRBD1	TRBV18	TRBJ2-1	-	CASSLGQIVYNEQFF	TGTGCCAGCTCACTGGGACAGATCGTTTACAATGAGCAGTTCTTC
-	TRBV7-9	TRBJ1-2	-	CAGAVAPDFYGYTF	TGTGCCGGGGCAGTCGCTCCAGATTTCTATGGCTACACCTTC
-	TRBV7-8	TRBJ2-7	-	CASSLVSGSYEQYF	TGTGCCAGCAGCCTGGTCTCAGGATCCTACGAGCAGTACTTC
-	TRBV5-6	TRBJ2-7	-	CASSPGGTYEQYF	TGTGCCAGCAGCCCCGGGGGAACCTACGAGCAGTACTTC
TRBD1	TRBV28	TRBJ2-5	-	CASSPGVQGASETQYF	TGTGCCAGCAGTCCTGGGGTACAGGGGGCATCAGAGACCCAGTACTTC
TRBD2	TRBV7-9	TRBJ2-1	-	CASSSSGSHNEQFF	TGTGCCAGCAGCTCCAGCGGGAGCCACAATGAGCAGTTCTTC
-	TRBV19	TRBJ2-7	-	CASSASGTGSYEQYF	TGTGCCAGTAGTGCCTCCGGGACTGGGTCTTACGAGCAGTACTTC
-	TRBV28	TRBJ1-2	-	CASSFQVYGYTF	TGTGCCAGCAGTTTCCAGGTCTATGGCTACACCTTC
-	TRBV11-3	TRBJ2-3	-	CASSYTDTQYF	TGTGCCAGCAGTTACACAGATACGCAGTATTTT
TRBD2	TRBV27	TRBJ2-7	-	CASSLGTSGTHEQYF	TGTGCCAGCAGTTTAGGAACTAGCGGGACCCACGAGCAGTACTTC
-	TRBV15	TRBJ2-5	-	CATGWGRKETQYF	TGTGCCACCGGCTGGGGGCGGAAAGAGACCCAGTACTTC
-	TRBV15	TRBJ2-3	-	CATSRDDLRILTDTQYF	TGTGCCACCAGCAGAGATGATCTCAGGATTCTCACAGATACGCAGTATTTT